This TCR beta chain was documented in a study of PD-1 blockade in classical Hodgkin lymphoma. Study conclusions and caveats: Compared with healthy donors, newly diagnosed patients reportedly showed lower baseline TCR diversity. Patients starting nivolumab less than 1 year after ASCT had lower diversity and were excluded from later analyses. By C4D1 there was a significant rise in CD4+ TCR diversity but not in CD8+ TCR diversity. Baseline diversity was lower in partial responders and progressors than complete responders.

Trimming removed 6 bases from V and 9 bases from J, with 12 bases in between. CDR3 size: 12 residues. The germline gives CDR1 MDHEN, CDR2 SYDVKM. Each patient's relapse followed autologous stem cell transplantation, and brentuximab vedotin exposure varied. Generated by immunoSEQ multiplex PCR, the TCRdb table keeps only in-frame clones and is missing some. The repertoire holds more than 45,000 clones, with roughly 73% as singletons. In its sample, this clone was seen a few times. As yet, its antigen is unknown. This receptor was identified in a human donor with classical Hodgkin lymphoma. The chain links TRBV28 to TRBJ2-1; D is ambiguous. Sequencing was performed on peripheral blood mononuclear cells (PBMCs), taken before the second cycle of nivolumab. Here the CDR3 DNA reads TGTGCCAGCAGGCCCTTAAGGAGTGAGCAGTTCTTC. Amino acids: CASRPLRSEQFF.